Each of the 24 T cell receptor beta chains below was sequenced from the same sample in a study of blood T cell repertoires in COVID-19. Clones were sequenced by immunoSEQ multiplex PCR, and TCRdb holds only the in-frame ones, with some missing. The table records more than 110,000 clones, 75% to 90% of them present only once. The source material was peripheral blood. These receptors came from a woman older than 75 with acute or convalescent COVID-19.

This clone was found a few times. The rearrangement uses TRBV7-8 and TRBJ1-2, with 9 positions matching TRBD1. V shed 4 bases and J 3 bases; nucleotides not matched to a gene: 12. The CDR3 runs to 17 residues. Per the germline V gene, CDR1 is SGHVS and CDR2 is FQNEAQ. CDR3 in DNA: TGTGCCAGCAGCTACAGAGGGCGGACAGGGGAGGACTATGGCTACACCTTC. Translated, it gives CASSYRGRTGEDYGYTF. The whole variable domain, remainder taken from reference TRBV7-8 and TRBJ1-2, is GAGVSQSPRYKVAKRGQDVALRCDPISGHVSLFWYQQALGQGPEFLTYFQNEAQLDKSGLPSDRFFAERPEGSVSTLKIQRTQQEDSAVYLCASSYRGRTGEDYGYTFGSGTRLTVV.

This rearrangement joins TRBV5-1 to TRBJ2-5; 7 bases agree with TRBD1. Germline CDR1 and CDR2: SGHRS and YFSETQ. V lost 6 bases and J lost 4; bases outside the gene matches: 9. This CDR3 has 14 amino acids. This CDR3 reads CASNDRVGRETQYF. In DNA, the CDR3 is TGCGCCAGCAACGACAGGGTTGGGCGAGAGACCCAGTACTTC.

V usage is TRBV30 and J usage is TRBJ2-7; 9 positions match TRBD1. V shed 2 bases and J 7 bases; nucleotides not matched to a gene: 9. The CDR3 loop spans 14 amino acids. Germline-derived CDR1 and CDR2 are GTSNPN and SVGIG (reference sequence). The CDR3 nucleotides read TGTGCCTGGAGTACACAGGGGGCACGGGGGGAGCAGTACTTC. Translating it yields CAWSTQGARGEQYF.

This clone has more than one count but fewer than ten. The rearrangement uses TRBV12-3 or TRBV12-4 and TRBJ2-2; unclear D gene. V lost 4 bases and J 5 bases, leaving 2 bases between the germline ends. There are 11 residues in the CDR3. CDR3 region: CASSSTGELFF. The CDR3 DNA follows: TGTGCCAGCAGTTCGACCGGGGAGCTGTTTTTT.

This clone has just one count. This chain links TRBV2 with TRBJ2-1; 7 bases fit TRBD2. Germline V gives CDR1 SNHLY, CDR2 FYNNEI. The trim removed 4 bases at V and 9 bases at J, leaving 3 bases unmatched. The CDR3 is 12 residues long. CDR3 sequence reads: CASSVAGVEQFF. In DNA, the CDR3 is TGTGCCAGCAGTGTTGCGGGGGTTGAGCAGTTCTTC.

CDR3 coding DNA: TGTGCCAGCAGCGGAGACCCGGGGGTTCGGTATGGCTACACCTTC. Protein sequence: CASSGDPGVRYGYTF. The gene calls are TRBV9 and TRBJ1-2, with D tentatively TRBD1 (5 bases). V was cut by 3 bases and J by 5 bases, with 17 bases left in between. CDR1 and CDR2 (germline): SGDLS, YYNGEE. CDR3 length: 15 amino acids.

The rearrangement uses TRBV5-1 and TRBJ1-4; 7 bases line up with TRBD1. The CDR3 length is 15 residues. V gave up 1 base and J gave up 8 bases; unmatched junction bases: 8. CDR1 and CDR2 from the germline V gene are SGHRS and YFSETQ. The CDR3 nucleotides are TGCGCCAGCAGCTTGTTCCGGGACAGTGGGGAAAAACTGTTTTTT. It encodes CASSLFRDSGEKLFF.

This chain joins TRBV2 and TRBJ1-2; no reliable D call. CDR3 length equals 13 residues. From germline, CDR1 is SNHLY and CDR2 FYNNEI. V was clipped by 1 base and J by 4 bases, with 7 bases between them. The CDR3 is CASSEGLSYGYTF. The CDR3 DNA reads TGTGCCAGCAGTGAAGGACTGAGCTATGGCTACACCTTC.

This clone was seen a handful of times. V is TRBV5-8 and J is TRBJ1-1; the match to TRBD1 covers 10 bases. J was trimmed by 8 bases and V by 5 bases; bases with no gene match: 9. This CDR3 comprises 14 residues. Germline V lookup: CDR1 SGHTS, CDR2 YDEGEE. This CDR3 is CASRKLGQGNEAFF. The CDR3, as DNA: TGTGCCAGCAGGAAATTGGGACAGGGGAACGAAGCTTTCTTT.

J is TRBJ2-3 and V is TRBV5-8; the D gene is possibly TRBD1 (6 bases). Trimming pared 4 bases from V and 1 base from J, leaving 10 bases between. In germline, CDR1 is SGHTS, CDR2 YDEGEE. This CDR3 spans 14 amino acids. The CDR3: CASSMRQGTDTQYF. CDR3 DNA: TGTGCCAGCAGCATGAGACAGGGCACAGATACGCAGTATTTT.

The chain links TRBV10-3 to TRBJ2-2; 8 bases match TRBD1. Germline values: CDR1 ENHRY, CDR2 SYGVKD. J was trimmed by 7 bases and V by 7 bases; bases with no gene match: 8. The length of the CDR3 is 14 residues. CDR3 region: CAITIRQGSGELFF. The CDR3 DNA reads TGTGCCATCACGATTAGACAGGGGAGCGGGGAGCTGTTTTTT.

V gene TRBV5-3 combines with J gene TRBJ2-1; 8 bases are shared with TRBD2. TRBV5-3 is filed as an ORF, its function uncertain. The CDR3 totals 16 residues. The V and J ends lost 0 bases and 3 bases, in that order; junction bases with no gene match: 5. The DNA for the CDR3 is TGTGCCAGAAGCTTGGTTTGCGGGAGGCACTACAATGAGCAGTTCTTC. It yields the protein CARSLVCGRHYNEQFF.

The chain links TRBV5-1 to TRBJ1-5; tentative D call: TRBD1 (5 bases). From germline, CDR1 is SGHRS and CDR2 YFSETQ. The V end lost 1 base, the J end lost 0 bases, and 11 bases lay between the germline ends. The CDR3 runs to 16 residues. CDR3 amino acids: CASSLRGRDSNQPQHF. The CDR3 nucleotides are TGCGCCAGCAGCTTGAGGGGTCGCGATAGCAATCAGCCCCAGCATTTT. Drawing the rest from reference TRBV5-1 and TRBJ1-5, the complete variable domain is KAGVTQTPRYLIKTRGQQVTLSCSPISGHRSVSWYQQTPGQGLQFLFEYFSETQRNKGNFPGRFSGRQFSNSRSEMNVSTLELGDSALYLCASSLRGRDSNQPQHFGDGTRLSIL.

The gene calls are TRBV4-2 and TRBJ2-6; unclear D gene. Trimming shortened V by 2 bases and J by 0 bases, and 11 bases separated the two germline ends. The germline V gene has CDR1 LGHNA and CDR2 YNFKEQ. CDR3 length: 17 amino acids. In nucleotides, the CDR3 is TGTGCCAGCAGCCAAAACGTTTGGAGCTCTGGGGCCAACGTCCTGACTTTC. It yields the protein CASSQNVWSSGANVLTF.

This chain links TRBV2 with TRBJ1-2; maybe TRBD1 (5 bases). The CDR3 runs to 18 residues. CDR1 is SNHLY, CDR2 FYNNEI, per germline. Trimming removed 5 bases from V and 5 bases from J, with 27 bases in between. DNA for the CDR3: TGTGCCAGCAGTCGTGACAGCGTATACTTAAGTGCCCGGTATGGCTACACCTTC. Its translation is CASSRDSVYLSARYGYTF.

J is TRBJ2-3 and V is TRBV3-1 (or the pseudogene TRBV3-2); TRBD2 matches 11 bases. The germline V gene has CDR1 LGHDT and CDR2 YNNKEL (reference sequence). With 0 bases clipped from V and 13 bases from J, the junction kept 3 bases outside the gene matches. The CDR3 loop spans 13 amino acids. CDR3 nucleotide sequence: TGTGCCAGCAGCCAAGATTTGACTAGCGGGGAGTATTTT. The encoded protein is CASSQDLTSGEYF.

The chain employs TRBV5-6 and TRBJ2-1; 14 nucleotides match TRBD2. The CDR3 consists of 15 residues. The germline gives CDR1 SGHDT, CDR2 YYEEEE. The V segment lost 0 bases and the J segment 9 bases; nucleotides outside the gene matches: 2. Written as DNA, the CDR3 is TGTGCCAGCAGCTTGGCGGGGACTAGCGGGAGTGAGCAGTTCTTC. This sequence encodes CASSLAGTSGSEQFF.

V and J are TRBV15 and TRBJ2-1, with TRBD2 identical over 11 bases. With 3 bases clipped from V and 3 bases from J, the junction kept 4 bases outside the gene matches. Germline V gene lookup returns CDR1 LNHNV and CDR2 YYDKDF (reference sequence). The CDR3 runs to 16 residues. The CDR3, as DNA: TGTGCCACCAGCAGGAATCTAGCGGGGGGCTACAATGAGCAGTTCTTC. Translated: CATSRNLAGGYNEQFF.

This clone was seen just once. The V call is TRBV14, the J call TRBJ2-3, with a tentative D call TRBD1 (5 bases). Germline V gene data show CDR1 as SGHDN and CDR2 as FVKESK. The CDR3 runs 15 residues. With 1 base removed from V and 4 bases from J, the gap between germline ends came to 12 bases. CDR3 region: CASSQAGYRPDTQYF. The CDR3 DNA sequence: TGTGCCAGCAGCCAAGCAGGGTACAGGCCAGATACGCAGTATTTT. Complete variable domain (other parts from reference TRBV14 and TRBJ2-3): EAGVTQFPSHSVIEKGQTVTLRCDPISGHDNLYWYRRVMGKEIKFLLHFVKESKQDESGMPNNRFLAERTGGTYSTLKVQPAELEDSGVYFCASSQAGYRPDTQYFGPGTRLTVL.

The CDR3 loop reads CASSQPWGRQYF. Written as DNA, the CDR3 is TGCGCCAGCAGCCAACCGTGGGGCCGGCAGTACTTC. The rearrangement joins TRBV4-1 to TRBJ2-7; TRBD1 is a possible D gene (5 bases). The CDR3 spans 12 residues. Trimming took 2 bases from V and 9 from J, leaving 11 bases between them. Germline CDR1 MGHRA, CDR2 YSYEKL.

This chain uses TRBV7-2 with TRBJ2-4; maybe TRBD2 (5 bases). Germline CDR1 SGHTA, CDR2 FQGNSA. The CDR3 contains 16 residues. V was clipped by 1 base and J by 1 base, with 11 bases between them. The CDR3 is CASSLGGPRAKNIQYF. As DNA, the CDR3 is TGTGCCAGCAGCTTAGGAGGGCCGAGGGCCAAAAACATTCAGTACTTC. The full variable domain, rest sourced from reference TRBV7-2 and TRBJ2-4, is GAGVSQSPSNKVTEKGKDVELRCDPISGHTALYWYRQSLGQGLEFLIYFQGNSAPDKSGLPSDRFSAERTGGSVSTLTIQRTQQEDSAVYLCASSLGGPRAKNIQYFGAGTRLSVL.

The chain carries TRBV19 and TRBJ2-7, with 10 nucleotides matching TRBD2. The trim removed 6 bases at V and 3 bases at J, leaving 2 bases unmatched. This CDR3 is 13 amino acids long. The germline V gene encodes CDR1 LNHDA and CDR2 SQIVND (reference sequence). This chain's CDR3 is CASRKREGYEQYF. In nucleotides, the CDR3 is TGTGCCAGTAGAAAGCGGGAGGGCTACGAGCAGTACTTC.

The CDR3 nucleotides are TGTGCCAGCAGCCAGAGGAAGACCCTCAGCACAGATACGCAGTATTTT. The encoded protein is CASSQRKTLSTDTQYF. The chain recombines TRBV7-9 with TRBJ2-3; the D is unclear. Between the trimmed V and J ends, which lost 5 bases and 0 bases, there was a span of 15 bases. The CDR3 totals 16 residues. Germline values: CDR1 SEHNR, CDR2 FQNEAQ (reference sequence).

The chain uses TRBV19 and TRBJ1-2; TRBD1 aligns across 7 bases. Germline-derived CDR1 and CDR2 are LNHDA and SQIVND (reference sequence). V trimming: 10 bases; J trimming: 0 bases; junction bases outside the gene matches: 14. This CDR3 contains 16 residues. The CDR3: CATQPQPGGANYGYTF. CDR3 bases: TGTGCCACCCAGCCCCAACCAGGGGGAGCTAACTATGGCTACACCTTC.